This passage covers 32 T cell receptor beta chains from one sample sequenced in a study of CD4 T cells in relation to SARS-CoV-2 and coronaviruses. Unexposed donor CD4+ T cells date from about 2011-2018, before the COVID-19 pandemic. Isolation of CD4+ T cells took place after approximately 11 days in culture. TCRdb's table, derived via immunoSEQ multiplex PCR, lists solely in-frame clones and lacks some. The data hold 20,000 to 25,000 clones, with about 80% observed a single time. The antigens for these receptors are not known. The material sequenced was CD4+ T cells from PBMCs, cultured in vitro. These receptors were collected from a human donor in good health.

The rearrangement joins TRBV15 to TRBJ1-5; D is perhaps TRBD1 (5 bases). The V gene lost 3 bases and the J gene lost 2 bases, with 11 bases spanning the gap. Germline CDR1 LNHNV, CDR2 YYDKDF (reference sequence). The CDR3 runs 15 residues. Here the CDR3 reads CATSRTGTGNQPQHF. In DNA form, the CDR3 reads TGTGCCACCAGCAGGACCGGGACCGGCAATCAGCCCCAGCATTTT.

The chain combines TRBV6-1 with TRBJ1-5; 10 bases are a match to TRBD1. V dropped 4 bases and J dropped 4; count of bases not matched to a gene: 7. In germline, CDR1 is MNHNS, CDR2 SASEGT. This CDR3 has 16 amino acids. The CDR3 sequence is CASSAGQGKGNQPQHF. Here the CDR3 DNA reads TGTGCCAGCAGTGCGGGACAGGGGAAGGGGAATCAGCCCCAGCATTTT.

This chain connects TRBV5-1 to TRBJ1-6; the match to TRBD1 covers 8 bases. The CDR3 runs to 15 residues. V shed 4 bases, J shed 6 bases, and the junction held 6 bases outside the gene matches. CDR1 is SGHRS, CDR2 YFSETQ, per germline. CDR3 bases: TGCGCCAGCAGCGCACAGGGGGGGACTAATTCACCCCTCCACTTT. Its protein is CASSAQGGTNSPLHF.

This chain connects TRBV2 to TRBJ1-2; D not resolved. Trimming took off 3 bases at V and 2 bases at J, with 7 bases between the two ends. The CDR3 has 13 residues. Germline V CDR1 and CDR2: SNHLY, FYNNEI. DNA of the CDR3: TGTGCCAGCAGTGACAGACCGAACTATGGCTACACCTTC. The encoded protein is CASSDRPNYGYTF.

The chain employs TRBV6-4 and TRBJ2-1; D is perhaps TRBD1 (7 bases). The CDR3 extends over 17 amino acids. Trimming pared 5 bases from V and 5 bases from J, leaving 22 bases between. Germline values: CDR1 MRHNA, CDR2 SNTAGT. The CDR3 region is CASSPSAGGSADNEQFF. The CDR3 nucleotides are TGTGCCAGCAGTCCATCAGCAGGGGGGAGTGCGGACAATGAGCAGTTCTTC.

The chain combines TRBV28 with TRBJ2-1; D unresolved. The length of the CDR3 is 13 residues. The germline CDR1 and CDR2 sequences are MDHEN and SYDVKM. The ends were cut back, 5 bases at V and 7 bases at J, with 12 bases in the middle. CDR3 residues: CASSPLGRNEQFF. CDR3 in DNA: TGTGCCAGCAGTCCCCTCGGCCGGAATGAGCAGTTCTTC.

The rearrangement joins TRBV9 to TRBJ2-2; tentatively, D is TRBD1 (5 bases). The V gene lost 4 bases and the J gene lost 0 bases, with 10 bases spanning the gap. This CDR3 spans 15 amino acids. Germline V gene sequence: CDR1 SGDLS, CDR2 YYNGEE. CDR3 coding DNA: TGTGCCAGCAGCCCCCAGGACACGAACACCGGGGAGCTGTTTTTT. Translated: CASSPQDTNTGELFF. Complete variable domain (other parts from reference TRBV9 and TRBJ2-2): DSGVTQTPKHLITATGQRVTLRCSPRSGDLSVYWYQQSLDQGLQFLIQYYNGEERAKGNILERFSAQQFPDLHSELNLSSLELGDSALYFCASSPQDTNTGELFFGEGSRLTVL.

In this sample, this clone turned up once. The rearrangement joins TRBV6-5 to TRBJ1-4, with D perhaps TRBD1 (6 bases). The CDR3 loop spans 12 amino acids. CDR1 is MNHEY, CDR2 SVGAGI, per germline. V dropped 6 bases and J dropped 11 bases, with 13 bases sitting between them. The CDR3 coding sequence is TGTGCCAGCAGGGCAGGGGTTTCGAAACTGTTTTTT. It specifies CASRAGVSKLFF.

The V call is TRBV5-4, the J call TRBJ2-3; 8 bases map to TRBD2. The V segment lost 0 bases and the J segment 0 bases; nucleotides outside the gene matches: 3. CDR1 and CDR2 from the germline V gene are SGHNT and YYREEE (reference sequence). There are 16 residues in the CDR3. The CDR3 coding sequence is TGTGCCAGCAGCTTGGTCCTAGCGGGTAGCACAGATACGCAGTATTTT. Translation: CASSLVLAGSTDTQYF.

The chain joins TRBV4-1 to TRBJ2-7; TRBD2 matches at 11 bases. The germline V gene has CDR1 MGHRA and CDR2 YSYEKL. This CDR3 is 19 amino acids long. J gave up 1 base and V 2 bases, and 13 bases lay outside the gene matches. The CDR3 protein is CASSQRSGAGTSGSYEQYF. The DNA for the CDR3 is TGCGCCAGCAGCCAAAGATCGGGAGCCGGGACTAGCGGATCCTACGAGCAGTACTTC.

This sequence joins TRBV30 and TRBJ2-1; D is perhaps TRBD1 (5 bases). The length of the CDR3 is 14 residues. The germline V and J ends were trimmed by 3 bases and 0 bases, with 9 bases remaining between them. Germline CDR1 and CDR2: GTSNPN and SVGIG (reference sequence). CDR3 sequence (DNA): TGTGCCTGGAGAGGAGACAGCTCCTACAATGAGCAGTTCTTC. Translated: CAWRGDSSYNEQFF. Based on the CDR3 plus reference TRBV30 and TRBJ2-1, the full variable domain is SQTIHQWPATLVQPVGSPLSLECTVEGTSNPNLYWYRQAAGRGLQLLFYSVGIGQISSEVPQNLSASRPQDRQFILSSKKLLLSDSGFYLCAWRGDSSYNEQFFGPGTRLTVL.

The rearrangement joins TRBV4-1 to TRBJ2-5; TRBD2 aligns across 8 bases. CDR1 and CDR2 (germline): MGHRA, YSYEKL. V gave up 1 base and J gave up 5 bases; unmatched junction bases: 6. The CDR3 runs 15 residues. DNA of the CDR3: TGCGCCAGCAGCCAAGGTCTAGCGGGTCTGGAGACCCAGTACTTC. This translates into CASSQGLAGLETQYF.

J is TRBJ2-5 and V is TRBV30, with D perhaps matching TRBD1 or TRBD2 (5 bases each). V was trimmed by 2 bases and J by 9 bases, leaving 19 bases between them. The CDR3 runs 14 residues. CDR1 GTSNPN and CDR2 SVGIG come from the germline V gene (reference sequence). CDR3 in DNA: TGTGCCTGGAGTCACGGCAAGGGGAGCGTGGCCCAGTACTTC. Residues: CAWSHGKGSVAQYF.

The V gene is TRBV2, the J gene TRBJ2-7; 11 nucleotides line up with TRBD2. The CDR3 contains 15 residues. Germline trimming cut 2 bases from V and 9 bases from J; bases unmatched to any gene: 9. CDR1 is SNHLY, CDR2 FYNNEI, per germline. The CDR3 DNA follows: TGTGCCAGCAGTGAAAGTACTAGCGGGAGTGTTTGGCAGTACTTC. Its protein is CASSESTSGSVWQYF.

The chain combines TRBV19 with TRBJ1-5, with no clear D. The germline V gene encodes CDR1 LNHDA and CDR2 SQIVND (reference sequence). The CDR3 sequence is 18 residues long. Trimming took off 1 base at V and 2 bases at J, with 18 bases between the two ends. CDR3 nucleotides: TGTGCCAGTAGTATAGTGAGGGCAGGAGGGATTGGCAATCAGCCCCAGCATTTT. Translated: CASSIVRAGGIGNQPQHF.

V is TRBV5-1 and J is TRBJ2-3; 7 nucleotides line up with TRBD1. The germline V gene has CDR1 SGHRS and CDR2 YFSETQ. The CDR3 spans 12 residues. V was clipped by 3 bases and J by 9 bases; unmatched bases: 4. Written as DNA, the CDR3 is TGCGCCAGCAGCTCAACAGGGGAAACGCAGTATTTT. Its translation is CASSSTGETQYF. Based on the CDR3 plus reference TRBV5-1 and TRBJ2-3, the full variable domain is KAGVTQTPRYLIKTRGQQVTLSCSPISGHRSVSWYQQTPGQGLQFLFEYFSETQRNKGNFPGRFSGRQFSNSRSEMNVSTLELGDSALYLCASSSTGETQYFGPGTRLTVL.

The chain links TRBV25-1 to TRBJ2-3; perhaps D is TRBD1 or TRBD2 (5 bases each). This CDR3 spans 17 amino acids. V dropped 0 bases and J dropped 8 bases, with 21 bases sitting between them. CDR1 is MGHDK and CDR2 is SYGVNS in the germline V gene. CDR3 coding DNA: TGTGCCAGCAGTGAATATTTTAGTGGGACGGCTAGTGGTACGCAGTATTTT. Its protein is CASSEYFSGTASGTQYF.

The chain carries TRBV19 and TRBJ1-1, with D uncertain. The germline V gene has CDR1 LNHDA and CDR2 SQIVND (reference sequence). The CDR3 extends over 13 amino acids. V shed 5 bases and J shed 0 bases, with 7 bases lying between them. The CDR3 DNA sequence: TGTGCCAGTAGTCTCAACCTGAACACTGAAGCTTTCTTT. The encoded protein is CASSLNLNTEAFF.

This rearrangement joins TRBV5-5 to TRBJ1-1, with a possible D match to TRBD1 (5 bases). Trimming stripped 4 bases from V and 3 bases from J, with 16 bases between. CDR1 is SGHKS and CDR2 is YYEKEE in the germline V gene (reference sequence). The CDR3 covers 15 residues. The CDR3 spells CASSVRGHGYTEAFF. In nucleotides, the CDR3 is TGTGCCAGCAGCGTCCGGGGCCACGGATACACTGAAGCTTTCTTT.

V and J are TRBV19 and TRBJ2-3; 9 positions agree with TRBD1. The junction had 9 bases not matched to a gene; V was cut back by 1 base and J by 4 bases. This CDR3 spans 17 amino acids. Germline CDR1 reads LNHDA; CDR2 reads SQIVND (reference sequence). The CDR3 bases are TGTGCCAGTAGTATAGGTGACAGGGGGTTTGGCGCAGATACGCAGTATTTT. Translation: CASSIGDRGFGADTQYF.

The V and J genes are TRBV5-1 and TRBJ2-5, with D tentatively TRBD1 (6 bases). V dropped 3 bases and J dropped 5 bases, with 14 bases sitting between them. Per germline, CDR1 SGHRS and CDR2 YFSETQ. The CDR3 totals 14 residues. The CDR3 here is CASSSQGRGETQYF. The CDR3 DNA sequence: TGCGCCAGCAGCTCCCAGGGGCGCGGGGAGACCCAGTACTTC.

This chain links TRBV6-4 with TRBJ1-2; a possible D gene is TRBD1 (6 bases). V lost 2 bases, J lost 8 bases, and 12 bases lay in between. Germline V gene lookup returns CDR1 MRHNA and CDR2 SNTAGT. The CDR3 runs to 13 residues. This chain's CDR3 is CASSDGVTGGYTF. The CDR3, as DNA: TGTGCCAGCAGTGACGGTGTCACAGGGGGCTACACCTTC.

This chain joins TRBV18 and TRBJ2-1; D gene unclear. The germline V gene has CDR1 KGHSH and CDR2 LQKENI. This CDR3 comprises 17 residues. Deletions cut 2 bases from V and 5 bases from J, with 19 bases between. The CDR3 sequence is CASSPFKARFGNNEQFF. CDR3 coding DNA: TGTGCCAGCTCACCATTTAAAGCTAGATTTGGAAACAATGAGCAGTTCTTC.

This sequence joins TRBV19 and TRBJ1-1; D is ambiguous. CDR3 length: 14 residues. From germline, CDR1 is LNHDA and CDR2 SQIVND (reference sequence). Trimming pared 3 bases from V and 1 base from J, leaving 9 bases between. Here the CDR3 reads CASSMLLPNTEAFF. CDR3 nucleotide sequence: TGTGCCAGTAGTATGCTTCTGCCGAACACTGAAGCTTTCTTT.

The chain recombines TRBV30 with TRBJ1-1; D may be TRBD1 (5 bases). Trimming took off 5 bases at V and 1 base at J, with 11 bases between the two ends. The length of the CDR3 is 13 residues. The V gene's germline CDR1 is GTSNPN and CDR2 SVGIG (reference sequence). CDR3 in DNA: TGTGCCTGGGGGACGGCTGAGAACACTGAAGCTTTCTTT. Its protein product is CAWGTAENTEAFF.

This clone was picked up one time. The chain links TRBV19 to TRBJ2-1; 9 nucleotides match TRBD2. CDR1 is LNHDA, CDR2 SQIVND, per germline (reference sequence). The J segment lost 6 bases and the V segment lost 4 bases, leaving 10 bases of the junction unmatched. The CDR3 length is 16 residues. CDR3 amino acids: CASSKGFGREGNEQFF. The CDR3 nucleotides are TGTGCCAGTAGTAAGGGGTTTGGGCGGGAGGGCAATGAGCAGTTCTTC. Looking up the rest from reference TRBV19 and TRBJ2-1 gives the full variable domain: DGGITQSPKYLFRKEGQNVTLSCEQNLNHDAMYWYRQDPGQGLRLIYYSQIVNDFQKGDIAEGYSVSREKKESFPLTVTSAQKNPTAFYLCASSKGFGREGNEQFFGPGTRLTVL.

As for this clone: This may arise from a read error, as a much more abundant clone is one base away. The chain combines TRBV6-4 with TRBJ2-2; D is possibly TRBD1 (6 bases). CDR1 and CDR2 (germline): MRHNA, SNTAGT. The CDR3 loop spans 13 amino acids. V lost 5 bases, J lost 3 bases, and 7 bases lay in between. CDR3 DNA sequence: TGTGCCAGCAGTAACAGGGACACCGGGGAGCTGTTTTTT. Translation gives CASSNRDTGELFF.

In the case of this clone: At one boundary the junction diverges from the germline segment, which might be a read error. The V gene is TRBV13, the J gene TRBJ2-1, with 9 bases identical to TRBD1. Germline lookup yields CDR1 PRHDT and CDR2 FYEKMQ (reference sequence). CDR3 length: 16 amino acids. This chain's CDR3 is CASSVGSGTGINEQFF. DNA for the CDR3: TGTGCCAGCAGCGTAGGAAGCGGGACAGGGATCAATGAGCAGTTCTTC.

V and J are TRBV29-1 and TRBJ2-7; unclear D gene. This CDR3 region has 14 residues. Trimming stripped 0 bases from V and 1 base from J, with 10 bases between. Germline CDR1 is SQVTM and CDR2 is ANQGSEA. The CDR3 loop reads CSVEEDGASYEQYF. The CDR3, as DNA: TGCAGCGTTGAAGAGGACGGAGCTTCCTACGAGCAGTACTTC.

The chain uses TRBV6-5 and TRBJ2-1, with TRBD1 as a possible D gene (5 bases). This CDR3 region has 13 residues. CDR1 is MNHEY and CDR2 is SVGAGI in the germline V gene. The V and J ends lost 8 bases and 8 bases respectively, with 16 bases between them. The CDR3 DNA sequence: TGTGCCAGCCGTCCCCCGATGGGGCATGAGCAGTTCTTC. This sequence encodes CASRPPMGHEQFF.

The chain couples TRBV24-1 to TRBJ2-1; 7 bases fit TRBD2. The CDR3 is 17 amino acids. Germline values: CDR1 KGHDR, CDR2 SFDVKD. Trimming at V came to 4 bases and at J to 9 bases, leaving 17 bases not matched to a gene. The CDR3 loop is CATSESPSGPGHGEQFF. CDR3 DNA sequence: TGTGCCACCAGTGAATCCCCTAGCGGCCCAGGCCACGGTGAGCAGTTCTTC.

The table lists this clone with a count of one. This chain connects TRBV18 to TRBJ2-5; 8 bases are a match to TRBD2. V gave up 2 bases and J gave up 4 bases; unmatched junction bases: 6. The germline gives CDR1 KGHSH, CDR2 LQKENI. The CDR3 loop spans 15 amino acids. CDR3 protein: CASSPGGSGTETQYF. In DNA form, the CDR3 reads TGTGCCAGCTCACCAGGTGGTAGCGGGACAGAGACCCAGTACTTC.